This T cell receptor (beta chain) comes out of a study of T cells after yellow fever vaccination. Findings of the study overall: The secondary response was weaker but peaked faster, day 5 versus 15.

Trimming shortened V by 3 bases and J by 3 bases, and 6 bases separated the two germline ends. The CDR3 spans 13 residues. A universal primer site and UMIs were added as TCR cDNA was made by 5'RACE template switching. TCRdb analysed the 5' RACE reads with MiXCR anew, one entry per CDR3 protein. Of fewer than 450,000 distinct CDR3 sequences in the sample, roughly 11% were seen once. As concerns this clonotype: Its antigen is as yet unknown.

Material: PBMCs, obtained on the day of the first yellow fever vaccination. This chain connects TRBV12-3 or TRBV12-4 to TRBJ1-5, with D hard to call. The sequence was obtained from a young man who received the YFV17D yellow fever vaccine. The CDR3 reads CASSLGYNQPQHF. The DNA for the CDR3 is TGTGCCAGCAGTTTGGGGTACAATCAGCCCCAGCATTTT.